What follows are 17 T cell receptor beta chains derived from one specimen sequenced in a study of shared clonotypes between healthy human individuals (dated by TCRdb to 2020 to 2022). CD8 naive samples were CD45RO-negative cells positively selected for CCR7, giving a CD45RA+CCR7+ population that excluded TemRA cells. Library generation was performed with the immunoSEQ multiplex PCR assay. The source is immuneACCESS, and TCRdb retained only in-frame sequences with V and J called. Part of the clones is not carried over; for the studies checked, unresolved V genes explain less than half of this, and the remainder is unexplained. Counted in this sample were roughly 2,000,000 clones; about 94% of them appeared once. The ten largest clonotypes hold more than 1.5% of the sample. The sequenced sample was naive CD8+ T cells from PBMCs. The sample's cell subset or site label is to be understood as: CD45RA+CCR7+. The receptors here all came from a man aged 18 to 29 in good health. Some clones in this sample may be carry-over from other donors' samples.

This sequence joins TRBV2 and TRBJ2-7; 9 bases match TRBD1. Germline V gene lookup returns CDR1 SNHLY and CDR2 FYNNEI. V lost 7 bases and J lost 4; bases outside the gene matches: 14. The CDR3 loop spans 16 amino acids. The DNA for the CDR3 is TGTGCCAGCAACTCACAACAGGGGGCGCAGTTTTACGAGCAGTACTTC. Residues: CASNSQQGAQFYEQYF.

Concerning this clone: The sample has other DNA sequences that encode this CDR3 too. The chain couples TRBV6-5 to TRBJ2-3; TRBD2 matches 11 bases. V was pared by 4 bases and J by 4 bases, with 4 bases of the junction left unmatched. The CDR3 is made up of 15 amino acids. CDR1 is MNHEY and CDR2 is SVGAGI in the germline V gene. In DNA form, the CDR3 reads TGTGCCAGCAGTTTACTAGCGGGAGTGGCAGATACGCAGTATTTT. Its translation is CASSLLAGVADTQYF.

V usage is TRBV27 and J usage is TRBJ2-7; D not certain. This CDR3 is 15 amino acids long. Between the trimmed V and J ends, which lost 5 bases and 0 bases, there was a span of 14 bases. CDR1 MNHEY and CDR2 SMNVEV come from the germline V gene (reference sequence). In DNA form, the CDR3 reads TGTGCCAGCAGTACCCGAACTCGGAGCTCCTACGAGCAGTACTTC. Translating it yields CASSTRTRSSYEQYF.

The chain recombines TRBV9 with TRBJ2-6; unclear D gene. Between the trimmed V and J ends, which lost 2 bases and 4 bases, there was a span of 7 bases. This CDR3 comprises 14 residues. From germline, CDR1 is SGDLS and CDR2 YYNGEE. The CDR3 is CASSVTTGANVLTF. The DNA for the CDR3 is TGTGCCAGCAGCGTCACGACGGGGGCCAACGTCCTGACTTTC.

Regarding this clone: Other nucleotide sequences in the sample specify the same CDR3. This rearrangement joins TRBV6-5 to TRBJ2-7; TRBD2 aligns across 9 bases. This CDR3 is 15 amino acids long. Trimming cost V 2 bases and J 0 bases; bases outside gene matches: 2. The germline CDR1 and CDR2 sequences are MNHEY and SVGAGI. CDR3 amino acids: CASSYAGGPSYEQYF. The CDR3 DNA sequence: TGTGCCAGCAGTTACGCGGGAGGGCCCTCCTACGAGCAGTACTTC.

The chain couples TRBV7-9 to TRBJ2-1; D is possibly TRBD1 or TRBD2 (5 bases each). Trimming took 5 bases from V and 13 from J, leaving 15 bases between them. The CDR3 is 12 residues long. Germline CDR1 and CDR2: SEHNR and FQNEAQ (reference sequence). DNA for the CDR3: TGTGCCAGCAGCGGGGGAACAATGAGTCAGTTCTTC. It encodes CASSGGTMSQFF.

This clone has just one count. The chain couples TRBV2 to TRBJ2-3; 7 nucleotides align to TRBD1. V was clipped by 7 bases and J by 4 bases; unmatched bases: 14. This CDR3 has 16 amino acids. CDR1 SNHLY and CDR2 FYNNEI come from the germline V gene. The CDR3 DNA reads TGTGCCAGCAAACAGGGGATGCCCACCCGCCCAGATACGCAGTATTTT. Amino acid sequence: CASKQGMPTRPDTQYF.

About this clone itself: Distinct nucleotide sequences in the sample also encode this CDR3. CDR3 loop: CASSLSGVSYEQYF. CDR3 sequence (DNA): TGTGCCAGCAGTTTATCGGGAGTATCCTACGAGCAGTACTTC. V is TRBV27 and J is TRBJ2-7; D is perhaps TRBD2 (5 bases). Germline CDR1 and CDR2: MNHEY and SMNVEV (reference sequence). The CDR3 runs 14 residues. V was shortened by 0 bases and J by 1 base, with 7 bases between the two germline ends.

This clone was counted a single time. The CDR3 loop reads CAASGTGELFF. The CDR3 nucleotides are TGTGCCGCTAGCGGGACCGGGGAGCTGTTTTTT. The chain has TRBV19 and TRBJ2-2; 8 nucleotides agree with TRBD2. This CDR3 contains 11 residues. After removal of 11 bases from V and 5 bases from J, the junction contained 1 base not matched to a gene. CDR1 is LNHDA, CDR2 SQIVND, per germline (reference sequence).

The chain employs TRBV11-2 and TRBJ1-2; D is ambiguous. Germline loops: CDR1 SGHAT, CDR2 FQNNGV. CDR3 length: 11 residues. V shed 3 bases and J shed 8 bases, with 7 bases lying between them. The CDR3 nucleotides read TGTGCCAGCAGCTTCCAAGGCGGCTACACCTTC. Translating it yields CASSFQGGYTF.

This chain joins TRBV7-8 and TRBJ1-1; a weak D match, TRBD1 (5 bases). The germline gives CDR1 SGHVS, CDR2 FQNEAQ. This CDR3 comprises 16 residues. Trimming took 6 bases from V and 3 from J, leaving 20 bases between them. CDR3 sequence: CASSQTGPHLDTEAFF. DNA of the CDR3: TGTGCCAGCAGTCAAACGGGGCCCCACCTGGACACTGAAGCTTTCTTT. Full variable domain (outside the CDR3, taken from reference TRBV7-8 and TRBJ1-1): GAGVSQSPRYKVAKRGQDVALRCDPISGHVSLFWYQQALGQGPEFLTYFQNEAQLDKSGLPSDRFFAERPEGSVSTLKIQRTQQEDSAVYLCASSQTGPHLDTEAFFGQGTRLTVV.

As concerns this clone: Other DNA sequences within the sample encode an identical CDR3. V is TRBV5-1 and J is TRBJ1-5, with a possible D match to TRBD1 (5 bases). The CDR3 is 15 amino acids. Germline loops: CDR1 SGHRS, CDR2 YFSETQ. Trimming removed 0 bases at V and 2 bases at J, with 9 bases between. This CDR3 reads CASSLAGAGNQPQHF. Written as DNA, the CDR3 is TGCGCCAGCAGCTTGGCTGGGGCAGGCAATCAGCCCCAGCATTTT.

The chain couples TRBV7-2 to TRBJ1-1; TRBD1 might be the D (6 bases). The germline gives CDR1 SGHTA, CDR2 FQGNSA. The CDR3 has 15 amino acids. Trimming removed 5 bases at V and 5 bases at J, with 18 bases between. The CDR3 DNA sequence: TGTGCCAGCAGCACCCTGGGGGGCTCGGGGACTGAAGCTTTCTTT. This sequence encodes CASSTLGGSGTEAFF.

For the CDR3, the DNA is TGCGCCAGCAGCCAAGATCGGGAAGATAGCACAGATACGCAGTATTTT. Protein: CASSQDREDSTDTQYF. The chain couples TRBV4-3 to TRBJ2-3; TRBD2 is a possible D gene (5 bases). CDR1 and CDR2 (germline): LGHNA, YSLEER. The CDR3 extends over 16 amino acids. The V and J ends lost 0 bases and 0 bases respectively, with 10 bases between them.

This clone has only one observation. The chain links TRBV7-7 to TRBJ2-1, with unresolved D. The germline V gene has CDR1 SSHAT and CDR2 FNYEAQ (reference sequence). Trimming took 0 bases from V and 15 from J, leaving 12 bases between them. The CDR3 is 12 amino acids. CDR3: CASSLAPLTGFF. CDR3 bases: TGTGCCAGCAGCTTAGCCCCCCTTACTGGGTTCTTC.

CDR3 residues: CASSPSGGVGFRETQYF. DNA for the CDR3: TGTGCCAGCAGCCCTTCGGGGGGAGTAGGTTTCCGTGAGACCCAGTACTTC. This chain joins TRBV7-2 and TRBJ2-5, with TRBD2 matching over 7 bases. Looked up from germline, CDR1 is SGHTA and CDR2 is FQGNSA. After removal of 5 bases from V and 5 bases from J, the junction contained 17 bases not matched to a gene. The CDR3 has 17 amino acids.

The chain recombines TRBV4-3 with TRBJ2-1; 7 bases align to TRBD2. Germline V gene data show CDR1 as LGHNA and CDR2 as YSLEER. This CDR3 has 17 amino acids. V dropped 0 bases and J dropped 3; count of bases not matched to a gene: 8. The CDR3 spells CASSQDRRSGVYNEQFF. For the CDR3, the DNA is TGCGCCAGCAGCCAAGATCGGAGGAGCGGGGTCTACAATGAGCAGTTCTTC.